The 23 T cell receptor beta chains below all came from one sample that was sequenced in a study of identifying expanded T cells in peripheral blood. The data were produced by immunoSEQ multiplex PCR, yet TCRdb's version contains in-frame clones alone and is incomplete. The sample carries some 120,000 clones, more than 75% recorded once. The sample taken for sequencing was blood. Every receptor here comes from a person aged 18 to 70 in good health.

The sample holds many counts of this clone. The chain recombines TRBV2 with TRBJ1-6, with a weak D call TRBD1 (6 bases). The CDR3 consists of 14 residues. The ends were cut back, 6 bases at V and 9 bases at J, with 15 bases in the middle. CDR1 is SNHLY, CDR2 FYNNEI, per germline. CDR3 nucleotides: TGTGCCAGCAGCGTACAGGGAGGCGTTTCACCCCTCCACTTT. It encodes CASSVQGGVSPLHF. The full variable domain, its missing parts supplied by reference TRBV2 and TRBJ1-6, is EPEVTQTPSHQVTQMGQEVILRCVPISNHLYFYWYRQILGQKVEFLVSFYNNEISEKSEIFDDQFSVERPDGSNFTLKIRSTKLEDSAMYFCASSVQGGVSPLHFGNGTRLTVT.

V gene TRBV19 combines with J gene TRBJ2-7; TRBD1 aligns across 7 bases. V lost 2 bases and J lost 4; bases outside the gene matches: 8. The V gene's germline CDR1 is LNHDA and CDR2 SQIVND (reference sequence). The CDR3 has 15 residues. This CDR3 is CASSIWDSERYEQYF. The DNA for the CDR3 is TGTGCCAGTAGTATATGGGACAGCGAACGATACGAGCAGTACTTC.

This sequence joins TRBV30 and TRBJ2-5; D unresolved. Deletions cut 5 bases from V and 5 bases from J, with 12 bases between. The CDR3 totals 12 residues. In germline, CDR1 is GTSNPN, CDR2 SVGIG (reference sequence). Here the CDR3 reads CAWADLWETQYF. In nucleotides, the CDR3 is TGTGCCTGGGCGGATCTTTGGGAGACCCAGTACTTC.

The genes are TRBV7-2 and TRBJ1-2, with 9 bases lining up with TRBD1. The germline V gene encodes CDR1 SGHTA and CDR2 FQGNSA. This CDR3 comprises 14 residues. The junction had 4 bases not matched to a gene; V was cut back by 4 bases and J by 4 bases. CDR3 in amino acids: CASSYSGQGYGYTF. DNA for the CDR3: TGTGCCAGCAGCTACTCGGGACAGGGCTATGGCTACACCTTC.

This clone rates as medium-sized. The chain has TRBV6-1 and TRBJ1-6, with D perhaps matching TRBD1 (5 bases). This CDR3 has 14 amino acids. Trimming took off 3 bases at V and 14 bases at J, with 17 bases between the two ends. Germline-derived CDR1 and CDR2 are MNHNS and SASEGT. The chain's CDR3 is CASSDFSRAGTLHF. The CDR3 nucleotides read TGTGCCAGCAGTGACTTCTCCAGGGCCGGGACCCTCCACTTT.

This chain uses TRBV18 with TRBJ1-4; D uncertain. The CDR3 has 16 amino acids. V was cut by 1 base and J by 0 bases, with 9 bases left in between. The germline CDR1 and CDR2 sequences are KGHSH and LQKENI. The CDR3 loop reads CASSPRQEATNEKLFF. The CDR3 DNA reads TGTGCCAGCTCACCACGACAAGAGGCAACTAATGAAAAACTGTTTTTT.

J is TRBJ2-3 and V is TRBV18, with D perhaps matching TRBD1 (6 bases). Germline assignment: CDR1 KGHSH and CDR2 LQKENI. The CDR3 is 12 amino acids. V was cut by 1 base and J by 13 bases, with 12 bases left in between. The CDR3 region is CASSPLRGDEYF. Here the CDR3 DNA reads TGTGCCAGCTCACCACTCAGGGGCGACGAGTATTTT.

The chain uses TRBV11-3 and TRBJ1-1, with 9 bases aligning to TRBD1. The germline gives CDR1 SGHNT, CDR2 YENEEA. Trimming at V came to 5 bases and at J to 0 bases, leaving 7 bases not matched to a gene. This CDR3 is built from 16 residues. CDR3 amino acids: CASSHRTGDMNTEAFF. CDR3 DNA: TGTGCCAGCAGCCACAGGACAGGGGATATGAACACTGAAGCTTTCTTT. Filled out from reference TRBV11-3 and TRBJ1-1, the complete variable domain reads EAGVVQSPRYKIIEKKQPVAFWCNPISGHNTLYWYLQNLGQGPELLIRYENEEAVDDSQLPKDRFSAERLKGVDSTLKIQPAELGDSAVYLCASSHRTGDMNTEAFFGQGTRLTVV.

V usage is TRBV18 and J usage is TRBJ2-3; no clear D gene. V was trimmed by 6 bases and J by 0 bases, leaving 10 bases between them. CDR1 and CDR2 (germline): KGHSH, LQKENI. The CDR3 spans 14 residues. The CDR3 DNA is TGTGCCAGCTCGCTCAGAACTAGCACAGATACGCAGTATTTT. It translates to CASSLRTSTDTQYF.

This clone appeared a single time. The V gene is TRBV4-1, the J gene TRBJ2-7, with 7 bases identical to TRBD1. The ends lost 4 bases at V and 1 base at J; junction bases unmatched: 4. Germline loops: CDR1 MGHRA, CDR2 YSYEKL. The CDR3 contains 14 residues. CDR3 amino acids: CASSLRDSSYEQYF. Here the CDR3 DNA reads TGCGCCAGCAGCCTCCGGGACAGTTCCTACGAGCAGTACTTC.

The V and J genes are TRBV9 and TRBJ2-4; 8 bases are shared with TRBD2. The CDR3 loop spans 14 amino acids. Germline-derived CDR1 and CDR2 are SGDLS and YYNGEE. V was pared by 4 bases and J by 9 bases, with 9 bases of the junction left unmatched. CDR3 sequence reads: CASSPVGLDGIQYF. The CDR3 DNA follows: TGTGCCAGCAGCCCCGTGGGACTAGATGGCATTCAGTACTTC.

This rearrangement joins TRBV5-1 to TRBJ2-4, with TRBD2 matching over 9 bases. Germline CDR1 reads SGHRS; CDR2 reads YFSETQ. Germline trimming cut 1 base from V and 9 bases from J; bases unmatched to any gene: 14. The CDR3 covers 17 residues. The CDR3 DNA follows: TGCGCCAGCAGCTTGCTCCCAACCGGGACTAGCAATGGCATTCAGTACTTC. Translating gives CASSLLPTGTSNGIQYF.

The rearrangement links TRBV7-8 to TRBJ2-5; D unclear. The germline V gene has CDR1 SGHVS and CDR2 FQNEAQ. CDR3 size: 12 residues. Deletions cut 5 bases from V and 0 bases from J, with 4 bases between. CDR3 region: CASSLYQETQYF. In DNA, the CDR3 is TGTGCCAGCAGCCTATACCAAGAGACCCAGTACTTC.

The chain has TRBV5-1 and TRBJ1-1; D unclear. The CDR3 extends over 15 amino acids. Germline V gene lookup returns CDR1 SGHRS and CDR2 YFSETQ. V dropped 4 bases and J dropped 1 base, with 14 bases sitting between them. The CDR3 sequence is CASSPPRAANTEAFF. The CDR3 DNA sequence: TGCGCCAGCAGCCCTCCTAGAGCAGCGAACACTGAAGCTTTCTTT. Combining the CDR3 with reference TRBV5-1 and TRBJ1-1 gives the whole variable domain KAGVTQTPRYLIKTRGQQVTLSCSPISGHRSVSWYQQTPGQGLQFLFEYFSETQRNKGNFPGRFSGRQFSNSRSEMNVSTLELGDSALYLCASSPPRAANTEAFFGQGTRLTVV.

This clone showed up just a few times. CDR3 nucleotide sequence: TGTGCCAGCAGGGCCCGTGAGGGGACGCCCTACGAAGCTTTCTTT. Its protein is CASRAREGTPYEAFF. The chain recombines TRBV6-5 with TRBJ1-1, with D perhaps TRBD1 (5 bases). Deletions cut 6 bases from V and 8 bases from J, with 22 bases between. The CDR3 runs to 15 residues. Germline-derived CDR1 and CDR2 are MNHEY and SVGAGI.

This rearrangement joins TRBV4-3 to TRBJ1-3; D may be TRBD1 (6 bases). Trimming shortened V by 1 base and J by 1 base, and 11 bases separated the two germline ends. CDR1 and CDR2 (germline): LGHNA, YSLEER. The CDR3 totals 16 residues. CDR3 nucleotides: TGCGCCAGCAGCCAAGGAGCACAGGGATCTGGAAACACCATATATTTT. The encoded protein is CASSQGAQGSGNTIYF.

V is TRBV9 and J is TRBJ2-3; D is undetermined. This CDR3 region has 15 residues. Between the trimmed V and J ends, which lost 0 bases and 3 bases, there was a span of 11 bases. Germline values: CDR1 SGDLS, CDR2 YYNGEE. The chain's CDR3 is CASSVDTLFTDTQYF. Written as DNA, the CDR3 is TGTGCCAGCAGCGTAGATACTTTATTTACAGATACGCAGTATTTT.

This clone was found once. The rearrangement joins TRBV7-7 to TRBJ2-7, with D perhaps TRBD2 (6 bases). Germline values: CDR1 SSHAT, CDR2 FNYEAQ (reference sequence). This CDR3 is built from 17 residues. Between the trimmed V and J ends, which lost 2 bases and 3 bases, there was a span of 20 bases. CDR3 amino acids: CASSLIGGAARCYEQYF. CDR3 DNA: TGTGCCAGCAGCTTAATCGGCGGGGCAGCCCGGTGCTACGAGCAGTACTTC. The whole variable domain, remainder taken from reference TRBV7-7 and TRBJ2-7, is GAGVSQSPRYKVTKRGQDVTLRCDPISSHATLYWYQQALGQGPEFLTYFNYEAQPDKSGLPSDRFSAERPEGSISTLTIQRTEQRDSAMYRCASSLIGGAARCYEQYFGPGTRLTVT.

Here the CDR3 DNA reads TGTGCCAGCAGCTTCGGCTTGGTGAATGAAAAACTGTTTTTT. Its protein product is CASSFGLVNEKLFF. The chain has TRBV13 and TRBJ1-4; D remains ambiguous. Germline CDR1 is PRHDT and CDR2 is FYEKMQ (reference sequence). The CDR3 runs to 14 residues. Trimming took 3 bases from V and 5 from J, leaving 10 bases between them.

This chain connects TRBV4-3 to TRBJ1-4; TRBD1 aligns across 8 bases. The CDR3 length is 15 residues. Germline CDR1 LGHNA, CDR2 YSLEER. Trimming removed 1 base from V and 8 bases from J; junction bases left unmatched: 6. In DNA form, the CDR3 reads TGCGCCAGCAGCCAAGGAAACAGGGGGGTCGAAAAACTGTTTTTT. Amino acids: CASSQGNRGVEKLFF.

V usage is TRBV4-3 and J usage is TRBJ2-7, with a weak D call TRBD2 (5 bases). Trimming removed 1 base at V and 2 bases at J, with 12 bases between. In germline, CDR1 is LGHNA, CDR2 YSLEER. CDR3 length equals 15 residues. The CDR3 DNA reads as TGCGCCAGCAGCCAAGGTCGGGGTGGGGCCTACGAGCAGTACTTC. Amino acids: CASSQGRGGAYEQYF.

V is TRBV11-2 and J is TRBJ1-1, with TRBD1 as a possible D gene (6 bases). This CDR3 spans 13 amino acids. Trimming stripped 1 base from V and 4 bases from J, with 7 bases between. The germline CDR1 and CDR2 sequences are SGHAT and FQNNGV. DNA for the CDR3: TGTGCCAGCAGCTTAGCACAGGGCACTGAAGCTTTCTTT. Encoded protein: CASSLAQGTEAFF.

CDR3 protein: CASTLRVSLYGYTF. The DNA of the CDR3 is TGTGCCAGCACCCTCCGGGTCAGTTTATATGGCTACACCTTC. The rearrangement joins TRBV6-1 to TRBJ1-2; unclear D gene. The CDR3 totals 14 residues. Germline CDR1 is MNHNS and CDR2 is SASEGT. Trimming left V 7 bases short and J 5 bases short, with 17 bases between.